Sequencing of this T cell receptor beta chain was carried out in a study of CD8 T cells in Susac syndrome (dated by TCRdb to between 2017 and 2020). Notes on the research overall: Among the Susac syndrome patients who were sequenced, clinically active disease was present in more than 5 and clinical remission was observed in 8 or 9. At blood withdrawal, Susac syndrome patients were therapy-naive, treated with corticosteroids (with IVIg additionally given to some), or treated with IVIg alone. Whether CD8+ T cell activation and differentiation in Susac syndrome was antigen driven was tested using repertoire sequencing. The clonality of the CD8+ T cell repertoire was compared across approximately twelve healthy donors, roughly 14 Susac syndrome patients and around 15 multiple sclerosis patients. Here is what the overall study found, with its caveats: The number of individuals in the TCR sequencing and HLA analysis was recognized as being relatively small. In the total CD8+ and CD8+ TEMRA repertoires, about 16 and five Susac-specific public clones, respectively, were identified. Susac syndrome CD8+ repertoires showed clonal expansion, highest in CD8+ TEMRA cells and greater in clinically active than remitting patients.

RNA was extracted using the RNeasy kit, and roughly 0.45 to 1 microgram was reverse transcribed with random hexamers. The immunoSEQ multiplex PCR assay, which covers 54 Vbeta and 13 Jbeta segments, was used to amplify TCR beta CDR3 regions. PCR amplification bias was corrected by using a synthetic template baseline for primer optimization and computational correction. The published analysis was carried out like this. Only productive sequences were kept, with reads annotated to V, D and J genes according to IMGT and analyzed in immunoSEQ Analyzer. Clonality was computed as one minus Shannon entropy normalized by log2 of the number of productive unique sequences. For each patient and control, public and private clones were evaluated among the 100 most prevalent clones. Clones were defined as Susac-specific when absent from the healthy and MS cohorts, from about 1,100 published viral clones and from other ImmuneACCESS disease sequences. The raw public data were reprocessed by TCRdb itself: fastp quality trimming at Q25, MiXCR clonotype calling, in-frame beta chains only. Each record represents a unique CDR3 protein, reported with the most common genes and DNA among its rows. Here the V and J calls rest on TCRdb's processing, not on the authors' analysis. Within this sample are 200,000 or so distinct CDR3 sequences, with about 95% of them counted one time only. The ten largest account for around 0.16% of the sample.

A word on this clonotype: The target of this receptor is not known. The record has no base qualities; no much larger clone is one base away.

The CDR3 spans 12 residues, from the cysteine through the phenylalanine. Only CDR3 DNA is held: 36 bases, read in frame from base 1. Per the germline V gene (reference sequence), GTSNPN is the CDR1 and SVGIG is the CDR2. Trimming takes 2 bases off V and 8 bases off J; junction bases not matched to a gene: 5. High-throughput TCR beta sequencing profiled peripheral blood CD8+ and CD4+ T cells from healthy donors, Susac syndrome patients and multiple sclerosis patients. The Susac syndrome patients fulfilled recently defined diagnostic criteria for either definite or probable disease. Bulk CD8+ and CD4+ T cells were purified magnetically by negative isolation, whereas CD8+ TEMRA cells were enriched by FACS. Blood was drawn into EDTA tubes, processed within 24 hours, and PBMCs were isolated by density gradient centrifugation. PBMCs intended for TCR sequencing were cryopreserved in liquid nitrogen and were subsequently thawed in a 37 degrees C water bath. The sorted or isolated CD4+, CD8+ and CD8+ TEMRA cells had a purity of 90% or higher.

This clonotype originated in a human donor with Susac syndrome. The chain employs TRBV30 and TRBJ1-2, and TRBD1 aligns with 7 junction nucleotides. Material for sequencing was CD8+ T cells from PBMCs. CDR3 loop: CAWSTDREGYTF. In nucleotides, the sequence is TGTGCCTGGAGTACTGACAGGGAGGGCTACACCTTC.